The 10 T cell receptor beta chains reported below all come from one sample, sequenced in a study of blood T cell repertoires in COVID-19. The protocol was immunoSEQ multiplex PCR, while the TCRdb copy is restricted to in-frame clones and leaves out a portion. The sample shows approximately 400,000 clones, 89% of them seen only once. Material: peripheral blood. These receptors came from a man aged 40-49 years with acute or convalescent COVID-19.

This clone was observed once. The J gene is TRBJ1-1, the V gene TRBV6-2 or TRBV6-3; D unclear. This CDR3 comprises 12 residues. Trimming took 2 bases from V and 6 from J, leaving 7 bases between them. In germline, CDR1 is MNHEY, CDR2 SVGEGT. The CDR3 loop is CASSYASPEAFF. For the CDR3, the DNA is TGTGCCAGCAGTTACGCGAGCCCTGAAGCTTTCTTT.

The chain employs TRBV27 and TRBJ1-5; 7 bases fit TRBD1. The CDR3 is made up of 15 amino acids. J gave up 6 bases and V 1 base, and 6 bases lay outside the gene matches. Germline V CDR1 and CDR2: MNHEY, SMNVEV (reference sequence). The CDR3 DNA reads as TGTGCCAGCAGTTTATTACCCACAGGGGTTCAGCCCCAGCATTTT. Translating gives CASSLLPTGVQPQHF.

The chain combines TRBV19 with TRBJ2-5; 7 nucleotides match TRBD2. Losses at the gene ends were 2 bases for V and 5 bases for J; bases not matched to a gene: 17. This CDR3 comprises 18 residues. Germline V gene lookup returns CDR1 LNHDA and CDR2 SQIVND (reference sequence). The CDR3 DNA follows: TGTGCCAGTAGTATAAGGTTTATTTCCGGCGGGAGCGGGGAGACCCAGTACTTC. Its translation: CASSIRFISGGSGETQYF.

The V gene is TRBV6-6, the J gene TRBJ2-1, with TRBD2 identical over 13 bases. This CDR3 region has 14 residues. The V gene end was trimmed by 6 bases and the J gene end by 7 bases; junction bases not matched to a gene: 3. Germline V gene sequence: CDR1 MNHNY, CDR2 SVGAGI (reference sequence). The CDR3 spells CASSQTSGGNEQFF. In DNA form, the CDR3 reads TGTGCCAGCAGCCAGACTAGCGGGGGGAATGAGCAGTTCTTC.

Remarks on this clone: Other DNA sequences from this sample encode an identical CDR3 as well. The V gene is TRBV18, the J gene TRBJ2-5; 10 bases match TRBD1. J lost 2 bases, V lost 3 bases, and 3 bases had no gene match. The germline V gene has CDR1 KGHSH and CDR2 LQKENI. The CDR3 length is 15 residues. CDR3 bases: TGTGCCAGCTCACCTGGGACAGGGGTACAAGAGACCCAGTACTTC. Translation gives CASSPGTGVQETQYF.

CDR3 DNA sequence: TGTGCCAGCAGCTTAGGGACAAGCGGAAACACCGGGGAGCTGTTTTTT. Translating gives CASSLGTSGNTGELFF. The rearrangement uses TRBV7-3 and TRBJ2-2; TRBD1 might be the D (6 bases). Per the germline V gene, CDR1 is SGHTA and CDR2 is FQGTGA. The CDR3 extends over 16 amino acids. Trimming pared 2 bases from V and 2 bases from J, leaving 12 bases between.

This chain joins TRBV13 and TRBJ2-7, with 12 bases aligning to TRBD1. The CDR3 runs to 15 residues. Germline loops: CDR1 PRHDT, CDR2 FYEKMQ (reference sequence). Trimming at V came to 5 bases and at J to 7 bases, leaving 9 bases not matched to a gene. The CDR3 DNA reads TGTGCCAGCAGCCCCGAGGGACAGGGGGCGAGAGAGCAGTACTTC. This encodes CASSPEGQGAREQYF. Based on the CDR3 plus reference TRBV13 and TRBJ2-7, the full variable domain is AAGVIQSPRHLIKEKRETATLKCYPIPRHDTVYWYQQGPGQDPQFLISFYEKMQSDKGSIPDRFSAQQFSDYHSELNMSSLELGDSALYFCASSPEGQGAREQYFGPGTRLTVT.

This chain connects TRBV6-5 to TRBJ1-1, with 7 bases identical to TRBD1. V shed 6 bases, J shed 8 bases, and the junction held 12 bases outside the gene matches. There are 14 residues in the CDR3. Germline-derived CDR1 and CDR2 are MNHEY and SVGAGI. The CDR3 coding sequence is TGTGCCAGCAGGGGTAGACAGGGTGTTACCGAAGCTTTCTTT. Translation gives CASRGRQGVTEAFF.

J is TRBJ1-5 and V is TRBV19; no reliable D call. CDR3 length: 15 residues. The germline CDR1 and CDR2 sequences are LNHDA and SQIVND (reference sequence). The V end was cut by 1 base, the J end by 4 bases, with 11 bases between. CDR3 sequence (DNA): TGTGCCAGTAGTATAGGCCCACCCGGGAATCAGCCCCAGCATTTT. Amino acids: CASSIGPPGNQPQHF.

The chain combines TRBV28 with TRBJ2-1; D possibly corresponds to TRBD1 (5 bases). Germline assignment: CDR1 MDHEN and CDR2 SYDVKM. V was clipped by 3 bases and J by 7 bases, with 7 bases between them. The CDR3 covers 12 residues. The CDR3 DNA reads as TGTGCCAGCAGTTTTCAGGGTAATGAGCAGTTCTTC. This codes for CASSFQGNEQFF.